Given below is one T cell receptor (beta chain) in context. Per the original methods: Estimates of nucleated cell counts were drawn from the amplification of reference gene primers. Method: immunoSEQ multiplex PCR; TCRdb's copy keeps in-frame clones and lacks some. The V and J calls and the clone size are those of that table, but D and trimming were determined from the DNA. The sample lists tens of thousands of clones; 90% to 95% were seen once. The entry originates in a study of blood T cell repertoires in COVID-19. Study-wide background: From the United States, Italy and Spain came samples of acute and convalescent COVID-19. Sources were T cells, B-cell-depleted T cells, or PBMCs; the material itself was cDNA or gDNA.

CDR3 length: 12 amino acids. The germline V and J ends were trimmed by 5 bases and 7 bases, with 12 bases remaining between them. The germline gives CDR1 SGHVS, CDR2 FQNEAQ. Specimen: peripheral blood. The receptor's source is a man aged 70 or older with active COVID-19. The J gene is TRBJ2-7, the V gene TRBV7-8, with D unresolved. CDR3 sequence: CASSLDLREQYF. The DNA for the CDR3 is TGTGCCAGCAGCCTCGATCTACGGGAGCAGTACTTC.